Here is one T cell receptor beta chain with its context. Its target is unknown. The CDR3 is 14 residues long. Germline CDR1 reads MNHNY; CDR2 reads SVGAGI (reference sequence). This sample is part of a study of monozygotic twins with inflammatory bowel disease. Study conclusions and caveats: Among IBD patients, TCRbeta diversity (inverse Simpson) was lower than in healthy co-twins. Different subtypes (of T cells) could not be told apart from one another. Relative to healthy twins, IBD patients had fewer clonotypes in common with others, a gap that was especially apparent with disease activity.

The authors ran two nested PCRs of about 17 and 10 cycles on TCRalpha and TCRbeta cDNA. TCRdb reprocessed the 5' RACE reads and keeps a single row for each CDR3 protein, giving no DNA. The sample totals 210,000 or so distinct CDR3 sequences. The sequenced material came from blood. The sequence came from a human donor with ulcerative colitis or Crohn's disease, or a healthy co-twin of an affected twin (not recorded which). V is TRBV6-6 and J is TRBJ2-7; TCRdb proposes TRBD1, but this gene call is untestable without DNA. The CDR3 loop reads CASSSGDRSYEQYF.